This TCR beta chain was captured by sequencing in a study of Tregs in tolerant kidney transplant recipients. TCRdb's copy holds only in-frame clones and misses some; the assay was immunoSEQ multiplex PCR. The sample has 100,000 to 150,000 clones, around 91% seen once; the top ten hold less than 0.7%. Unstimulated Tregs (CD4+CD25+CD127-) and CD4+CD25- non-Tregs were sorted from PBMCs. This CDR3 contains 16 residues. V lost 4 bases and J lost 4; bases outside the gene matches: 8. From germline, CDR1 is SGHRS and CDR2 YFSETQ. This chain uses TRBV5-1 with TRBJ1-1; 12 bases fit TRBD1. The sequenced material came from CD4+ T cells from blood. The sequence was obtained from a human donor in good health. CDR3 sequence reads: CASSARDRGLGTEAFF. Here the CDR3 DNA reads TGCGCCAGCAGCGCCCGGGACAGGGGGCTCGGCACTGAAGCTTTCTTT.